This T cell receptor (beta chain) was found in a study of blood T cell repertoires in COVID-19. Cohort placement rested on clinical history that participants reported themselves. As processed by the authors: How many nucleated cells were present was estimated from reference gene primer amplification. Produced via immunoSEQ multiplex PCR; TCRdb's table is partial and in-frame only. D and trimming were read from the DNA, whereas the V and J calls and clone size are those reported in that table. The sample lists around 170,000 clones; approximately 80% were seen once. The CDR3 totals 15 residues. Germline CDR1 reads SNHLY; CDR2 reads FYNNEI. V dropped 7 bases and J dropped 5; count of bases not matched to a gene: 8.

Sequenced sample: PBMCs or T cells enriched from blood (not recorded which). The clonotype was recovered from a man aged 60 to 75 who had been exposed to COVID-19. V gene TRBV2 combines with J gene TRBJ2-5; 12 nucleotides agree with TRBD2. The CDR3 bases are TGTGCCAGCACGGGACTAGCGGGTTTGGGGGAGACCCAGTACTTC. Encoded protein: CASTGLAGLGETQYF. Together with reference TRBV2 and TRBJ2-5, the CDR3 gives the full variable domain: EPEVTQTPSHQVTQMGQEVILRCVPISNHLYFYWYRQILGQKVEFLVSFYNNEISEKSEIFDDQFSVERPDGSNFTLKIRSTKLEDSAMYFCASTGLAGLGETQYFGPGTRLLVL.